This T cell receptor beta chain was captured by sequencing in a study of T cell repertoires in cytomegalovirus infection. Of note for this clonotype: Its target is unknown. An end of the junction differs from the germline gene, which may be a read error.

TCRdb reanalysed the reads using MiXCR and keeps one entry per CDR3 protein. The table lists approximately 220,000 distinct CDR3 sequences, roughly two fifths of them singletons. CDR1 and CDR2 from the germline V gene are SSHAT and FNYEAQ (reference sequence). CDR3 size: 14 residues. The sample in question was CD8+ T cells from cultured PBMCs, obtained from culture after CMV antigen stimulation. The origin of this receptor is a human donor in good health (CMV status not recorded). Some clones in this sample may be carry-over from other donors' samples. This sequence joins TRBV7-7 and TRBJ2-1, with 7 bases fitting TRBD2. The CDR3 bases are TGTGCTAGCAGCCCCGTAGCGGGTTACAATGAGCAGTTCTTC. Translating gives CASSPVAGYNEQFF.